These 21 T cell receptor beta chains were all obtained from the same sample, sequenced in a study of cytomegalovirus exposure and HLA in healthy donors. The PCR contained 60 Vbeta and 13 Jbeta primers. Sequenced by immunoSEQ multiplex PCR; TCRdb stores in-frame clones only, minus some. The data contain 85,000 to 100,000 clones, 78% of them seen just once; the ten biggest clones take up about 0.69%. Sequenced: PBMCs. The receptor set was obtained from a woman aged 55-69 years in good health and CMV-seronegative.

Of note for this clone: The sample contains more than one DNA sequence encoding this CDR3. The chain links TRBV9 to TRBJ2-5; D might be TRBD1 (5 bases). The CDR3 loop spans 15 amino acids. Germline values: CDR1 SGDLS, CDR2 YYNGEE. Trimming removed 2 bases from V and 5 bases from J, with 16 bases in between. The CDR3 sequence: CASSVKGMLSETQYF. The CDR3 bases are TGTGCCAGCAGCGTTAAGGGGATGTTATCGGAGACCCAGTACTTC.

This rearrangement joins TRBV25-1 to TRBJ2-1; 11 positions match TRBD2. J gave up 8 bases and V 4 bases, and 7 bases lay outside the gene matches. This CDR3 is 15 amino acids long. CDR1 is MGHDK and CDR2 is SYGVNS in the germline V gene. Here the CDR3 reads CASSATSGSKYEQFF. In DNA, the CDR3 is TGTGCCAGCAGTGCTACTAGCGGGAGTAAATATGAGCAGTTCTTC.

The rearrangement joins TRBV18 to TRBJ1-5, with D tentatively TRBD1 (5 bases). This CDR3 spans 14 amino acids. From germline, CDR1 is KGHSH and CDR2 LQKENI. The germline V and J ends were trimmed by 5 bases and 5 bases, with 13 bases remaining between them. The DNA for the CDR3 is TGTGCCAGCTCAACGACAGTAAAGGATCAGCCCCAGCATTTT. This gives the protein CASSTTVKDQPQHF.

The count of this clone is one. The rearrangement joins TRBV6-1 to TRBJ1-6; 10 bases fit TRBD1. Germline values: CDR1 MNHNS, CDR2 SASEGT. The J segment lost 11 bases and the V segment lost 1 base, leaving 5 bases of the junction unmatched. This CDR3 is built from 15 residues. Here the CDR3 DNA reads TGTGCCAGCAGTGAAGTTGGACAGGGGGACGCACCCCTCCACTTT. It is translated as CASSEVGQGDAPLHF.

This clone was picked up a small number of times. This chain joins TRBV11-2 and TRBJ2-5; D call uncertain. CDR3 size: 12 residues. V dropped 6 bases and J dropped 5 bases, with 10 bases sitting between them. CDR1 is SGHAT, CDR2 FQNNGV, per germline. CDR3 bases: TGTGCCAGCAGGCTAGGTGGGGAGACCCAGTACTTC. Translation: CASRLGGETQYF.

The chain links TRBV19 to TRBJ2-7; D is unresolved. CDR1 and CDR2 from the germline V gene are LNHDA and SQIVND (reference sequence). This CDR3 is 12 amino acids long. Trimming took off 3 bases at V and 4 bases at J, with 7 bases between the two ends. CDR3 coding DNA: TGTGCCAGTAGTATGTCAGCGTACGAGCAGTACTTC. Encoded protein: CASSMSAYEQYF. The entire variable domain, with the rest obtained from reference TRBV19 and TRBJ2-7, is as follows: DGGITQSPKYLFRKEGQNVTLSCEQNLNHDAMYWYRQDPGQGLRLIYYSQIVNDFQKGDIAEGYSVSREKKESFPLTVTSAQKNPTAFYLCASSMSAYEQYFGPGTRLTVT.

This clone was recorded once. J is TRBJ2-7 and V is TRBV10-3; 8 bases are a match to TRBD1. The CDR3 totals 16 residues. Unmatched junction bases numbered 4, after V lost 0 bases and J lost 0 bases. CDR1 ENHRY and CDR2 SYGVKD come from the germline V gene. The CDR3 region is CAISESDRASSYEQYF. The DNA for the CDR3 is TGTGCCATCAGTGAGTCGGACAGGGCGAGCTCCTACGAGCAGTACTTC.

The V call is TRBV2, the J call TRBJ1-1; 9 nucleotides agree with TRBD1. Trimming took 4 bases from V and 7 from J; bases not matched to a gene: 10. There are 15 residues in the CDR3. CDR1 is SNHLY and CDR2 is FYNNEI in the germline V gene. The chain's CDR3 is CASSVSGTGIFEAFF. The CDR3 region has the DNA TGTGCCAGCAGTGTATCCGGGACAGGGATCTTTGAAGCTTTCTTT.

The CDR3 DNA is TGCGCCAGCAGCCCCCAGAGAGGGAATGAGCAGTTCTTC. It yields the protein CASSPQRGNEQFF. The chain carries TRBV4-3 and TRBJ2-1; possibly TRBD2 for D (5 bases). The CDR3 sequence is 13 residues long. Looked up from germline, CDR1 is LGHNA and CDR2 is YSLEER. Trimming pared 4 bases from V and 7 bases from J, leaving 11 bases between.

This chain joins TRBV19 and TRBJ2-1; 8 bases fit TRBD1. The trim removed 3 bases at V and 3 bases at J, leaving 7 bases unmatched. CDR3 length: 16 amino acids. Germline V CDR1 and CDR2: LNHDA, SQIVND (reference sequence). CDR3 in amino acids: CASSMGTGTYYNEQFF. In DNA, the CDR3 is TGTGCCAGTAGTATGGGGACAGGTACCTACTACAATGAGCAGTTCTTC.

The rearrangement joins TRBV28 to TRBJ1-1, with D maybe TRBD1 (5 bases). The length of the CDR3 is 15 residues. Trimming pared 6 bases from V and 4 bases from J, leaving 18 bases between. Germline V gene data show CDR1 as MDHEN and CDR2 as SYDVKM. CDR3 sequence (DNA): TGTGCCAGCAGCCCCTCGGCCCAGGGTAGCACTGAAGCTTTCTTT. It is translated as CASSPSAQGSTEAFF.

This rearrangement joins TRBV7-2 to TRBJ2-7, with 12 bases lining up with TRBD1. This CDR3 is 15 amino acids long. The germline CDR1 and CDR2 sequences are SGHTA and FQGNSA. V lost 5 bases to trimming and J lost 1 base; unmatched junction nucleotides: 3. The CDR3 DNA reads as TGTGCCAGCAGCCAGGGACAGGGGGCTTCCTACGAGCAGTACTTC. Translation gives CASSQGQGASYEQYF.

The rearrangement joins TRBV9 to TRBJ2-7; 7 positions match TRBD2. The germline gives CDR1 SGDLS, CDR2 YYNGEE. The CDR3 spans 15 residues. The V and J ends lost 0 bases and 2 bases, in that order; junction bases with no gene match: 5. In DNA, the CDR3 is TGTGCCAGCAGCGTAGGAGTAGCGGGTACCTACGAGCAGTACTTC. Its protein product is CASSVGVAGTYEQYF.

The chain employs TRBV15 and TRBJ2-1; TRBD2 aligns across 13 bases. Trimming at V came to 7 bases and at J to 8 bases, leaving 14 bases not matched to a gene. Germline lookup yields CDR1 LNHNV and CDR2 YYDKDF (reference sequence). CDR3 length equals 17 residues. The CDR3 DNA reads TGTGCCACCACCCCCAGACCCGGGACTAGCGGGGTGGATGAGCAGTTCTTC. It codes for CATTPRPGTSGVDEQFF.

This clone has a handful of counts. This chain uses TRBV4-1 with TRBJ1-1; a weak D match, TRBD1 (5 bases). CDR1 is MGHRA and CDR2 is YSYEKL in the germline V gene. V lost 1 base, J lost 9 bases, and 18 bases lay in between. This CDR3 is built from 15 residues. The CDR3 is CASSQVGGGNAQAFF. The CDR3, as DNA: TGCGCCAGCAGCCAAGTCGGGGGGGGAAATGCCCAAGCTTTCTTT.

The CDR3 DNA is TGTGCCAGCAGTGTGGGACAGGGAGGGGAAAAACTGTTTTTT. Translation: CASSVGQGGEKLFF. This chain joins TRBV2 and TRBJ1-4; TRBD1 aligns across 9 bases. CDR1 SNHLY and CDR2 FYNNEI come from the germline V gene. This CDR3 is 14 amino acids long. V lost 4 bases and J lost 8; bases outside the gene matches: 5.

This chain uses TRBV7-9 with TRBJ2-2; 12 nucleotides match TRBD1. The CDR3 extends over 18 amino acids. J was trimmed by 5 bases and V by 0 bases; bases with no gene match: 7. The germline CDR1 and CDR2 sequences are SEHNR and FQNEAQ (reference sequence). The CDR3 coding sequence is TGTGCCAGCAGCTTAGCGCCGGGACAGGGGGCTTCAACCGGGGAGCTGTTTTTT. As protein: CASSLAPGQGASTGELFF.

The chain has TRBV11-2 and TRBJ2-3, with TRBD1 matching 7 bases. V gave up 3 bases and J gave up 1 base; unmatched junction bases: 4. Germline lookup yields CDR1 SGHAT and CDR2 FQNNGV. The CDR3 is made up of 15 amino acids. The chain's CDR3 is CASSFPGTGTDTQYF. The DNA for the CDR3 is TGTGCCAGCAGCTTCCCCGGGACAGGCACAGATACGCAGTATTTT.

The chain employs TRBV29-1 and TRBJ2-5; 13 nucleotides agree with TRBD2. The end of the DNA aligns better with TRBJ2-7, so the J call may be wrong. This CDR3 has 16 residues. The germline V gene has CDR1 SQVTM and CDR2 ANQGSEA. The CDR3 coding sequence is TGCAGCGTAGCCGGACTAGCGGGAGTAGGCTCCTACGAGCAGTACTTC. It yields the protein CSVAGLAGVGSYEQYF.

This clone was seen only once. The chain combines TRBV9 with TRBJ1-6; tentatively, D is TRBD1 (5 bases). V lost 0 bases and J 9 bases, leaving 22 bases between the germline ends. CDR3 length: 18 residues. Germline CDR1 SGDLS, CDR2 YYNGEE. The CDR3 DNA is TGTGCCAGCAGCGTAGAGGGAAACCCGGGACTGAGGTCTTCACCCCTCCACTTT. It yields the protein CASSVEGNPGLRSSPLHF.

This chain joins TRBV13 and TRBJ1-2, with 7 bases lining up with TRBD1. This CDR3 region has 13 residues. The germline gives CDR1 PRHDT, CDR2 FYEKMQ (reference sequence). The V and J ends lost 5 bases and 4 bases, in that order; junction bases with no gene match: 4. The CDR3 DNA sequence: TGTGCCAGCAGCCGACAGGGCGCCTATGGCTACACCTTC. Protein sequence: CASSRQGAYGYTF.